The rows below give T cell receptor beta chains drawn from one sample of a study of T cells and Merkel cell carcinoma outcomes. Generated by immunoSEQ multiplex PCR, the TCRdb table keeps only in-frame clones and is missing some. The sample comprises about 19,000 clones, about 80% of which are singletons, and approximately 3% rests with the top ten. Source material: tumor tissue from Merkel cell carcinoma. Receptors were obtained from a human donor with Merkel cell carcinoma. The CDR3 runs from the conserved cysteine through the conserved F or W.

>TRBJ2-3|TRBV2
CASSEGPRSGAMQYF
>TRBJ1-2|TRBV7-9
CASSLDGESYTF
>TRBJ2-7|TRBV5-1
CASRGMSLRGYEQYF
>TRBJ1-2|TRBV5-1
CASSLQGPRSPNYGYTF
>TRBJ2-7|TRBV27
CASSLQPTYEQYF
>TRBJ2-5|TRBV4-1
CASSPRAPTETQYF
>TRBJ2-1|TRBV5-4
CASSSVSNNEQFF
>TRBJ1-2|TRBV6-5
CASSYSGTYYGYTF
>TRBJ1-2|TRBV11-2
CASSPQGGTHPDYGYTF
>TRBJ2-5|TRBV28
CASGPYQETQYF
>TRBJ2-3|TRBV25-1
CASSGGDTQYF
>TRBJ2-2|TRBV5-1
CASSFLAGDTGELFF
>TRBJ1-1|TRBV2
CASGMKTGGTEAFF
>TRBJ2-1|TRBV5-4
CASTLGQGPYNEQFF
>TRBJ2-6|TRBV10-3
CAISGDRAQVSGANVLTF
>TRBJ1-5|TRBV2
CASSVEQGASQPQHF
>TRBJ2-2|TRBV9
CASSLGGYGELFF
>TRBJ2-1|TRBV6-4
CASSDGLLNEQFF
>TRBJ2-3|TRBV5-4
CASSNLAGGGGGTDTQYF
>TRBJ2-7|TRBV7-6
CASSPLGAYEQYF
>TRBJ1-2|TRBV6-5
CASSPLAGIGYTF
>TRBJ2-5|TRBV5-1
CASSLERLAGQETQYF
>TRBJ2-7|TRBV7-3
CASSPDYSYEQYF
>TRBJ1-2|TRBV7-2
CASSVWEGGYTF
>TRBJ1-2|TRBV6-5
CASTDPVAPDGYTF
>TRBJ2-5|TRBV7-9
CASSLTSGGQETQYF
>TRBJ1-1|TRBV14
CASGTGVAEAFF
>TRBJ1-2|TRBV9
CASSDDLGDYGYTF
>TRBJ1-4|TRBV6-1
CASTRWTGANEKLFF
>TRBJ1-5|TRBV7-9
CASSLGGGQPQHF
>TRBJ2-5|TRBV11-3
CASSLGLRGIETQYF
>TRBJ2-1|TRBV25-1
CASSDWTGVKNEQFF
>TRBJ1-1|TRBV6-1
CATTFRSTEAFF
>TRBJ2-2|TRBV7-9
CATNEGGGYFANTGELFF
>TRBJ2-7|TRBV19
CASSTGTPPRAKQYF
>TRBJ2-7|TRBV10-3
CAITRRGRGDEQYF
>TRBJ1-4|TRBV18
CASSVEGKLFF
>TRBJ1-2|TRBV19
CAARRGWGYTF
>TRBJ2-1|TRBV29-1
CSVQLTGDALYNEQFF
>TRBJ1-5|TRBV6-1
CASSDGSERGLPQHF
>TRBJ2-3|TRBV11-2
CASSLGPTPFTQYF
>TRBJ2-1|TRBV4-1
CASSQVQGRHTPTYEQFF
>TRBJ2-7|TRBV7-9
CASSWPPGFYEQYF
>TRBJ1-2|TRBV4-2
CASSQGRVRGSGYTF
>TRBJ2-2|TRBV6-6
CASRIIKYTGELFF
>TRBJ1-2|TRBV18
CASSSQYDYTF
>TRBJ2-7|TRBV4-2
CASSQRGLAGSPYEQYF
>TRBJ2-7|TRBV5-1
CASSETPGLVYEQYF
>TRBJ2-7|TRBV15
CATSRDPSSEQYF
>TRBJ1-1|TRBV5-4
CASRVSRQGIVEAFF
>TRBJ2-2|TRBV4-1
CASSQGEGIGELFF
>TRBJ1-1|TRBV11-3
CASSLGMNTEAFF
>TRBJ2-7|TRBV7-9
CASSFGLRRDEQYF
>TRBJ2-2|TRBV9
CASSLNPGTGELFF